One and the same sample provided the 20 T cell receptor beta chains below, sequenced in a study of vaccination and CD4 T cells after COVID-19. Indicated treatment: roughly 10-day PBMC culture with coronavirus spike peptide pools or control peptides (ViraFEST assay). These TCRs' antigens remain unknown. Cultured CD4+ T cell DNA underwent sequencing with the Oncomine TCR Beta short-read assay. TCRdb recomputed calls from the PCR reads with MiXCR, one row per CDR3 protein. The sample has just under 4,500 distinct CDR3 sequences, under 25% seen once. Sequencing was carried out using CD4+ T cells from blood, cultured in vitro. These receptors were taken from a human donor who had recovered from COVID-19.

The J gene is TRBJ2-3, the V gene TRBV5-4, with 12 positions matching TRBD2. The junction had 9 bases not matched to a gene; V was cut back by 4 bases and J by 6 bases. The CDR3 is 16 residues long. The germline CDR1 and CDR2 sequences are SGHNT and YYREEE (reference sequence). CDR3 DNA sequence: TGTGCCAGCAGCCCTTGGTGGACTAGCGGGGAGGATACGCAGTATTTT. As protein: CASSPWWTSGEDTQYF.

The chain carries TRBV3-1 and TRBJ2-5; tentative D call: TRBD1 (5 bases). Germline assignment: CDR1 LGHDT and CDR2 YNNKEL (reference sequence). This CDR3 is built from 14 residues. Trimming cost V 3 bases and J 7 bases, with 15 bases left between them. DNA of the CDR3: TGTGCCAGCAGCCAGACAGCTACGCAGGGGACCCAGTACTTC. Encoded protein: CASSQTATQGTQYF.

The chain uses TRBV2 and TRBJ1-1, with 8 positions matching TRBD1. Germline V gene lookup returns CDR1 SNHLY and CDR2 FYNNEI. J gave up 8 bases and V 6 bases, and 8 bases lay outside the gene matches. The CDR3 is made up of 13 amino acids. Written as DNA, the CDR3 is TGTGCCAGCAGCTCCGGACAGGGATCGGAAGCTTTCTTT. It translates to CASSSGQGSEAFF.

J is TRBJ1-1 and V is TRBV6-1; a possible D gene is TRBD1 (5 bases). CDR3 length: 12 residues. Trimming left V 8 bases short and J 11 bases short, with 18 bases between. Germline lookup yields CDR1 MNHNS and CDR2 SASEGT. CDR3 sequence: CASRRGGSVAFF. Written as DNA, the CDR3 is TGTGCCAGCCGTCGTGGGGGGAGTGTGGCTTTCTTT.

This chain links TRBV12-3 or TRBV12-4 with TRBJ1-6; D unclear. The CDR3 has 13 residues. The V and J ends lost 5 bases and 15 bases respectively, with 17 bases between them. The CDR3 loop reads CASSLRIFTGLHF. The CDR3 DNA sequence: TGTGCCAGCAGTCTCCGAATTTTTACGGGCCTCCACTTT.

V is TRBV19 and J is TRBJ2-5, with 12 bases identical to TRBD2. The germline V gene has CDR1 LNHDA and CDR2 SQIVND (reference sequence). This CDR3 is 19 amino acids long. Trimming cost V 1 base and J 0 bases; bases outside gene matches: 9. DNA for the CDR3: TGTGCCAGTAGTATAGGACTAGCGGGGGACCTTACTTACCAAGAGACCCAGTACTTC. It yields the protein CASSIGLAGDLTYQETQYF.

The chain combines TRBV5-6 with TRBJ2-3; TRBD2 is a possible D gene (6 bases). Trimming removed 3 bases from V and 4 bases from J, with 12 bases in between. The CDR3 contains 14 residues. From germline, CDR1 is SGHDT and CDR2 YYEEEE. CDR3 nucleotides: TGTGCCAGCAGCTGGGGGGTCATCCCAGATACGCAGTATTTT. This sequence encodes CASSWGVIPDTQYF.

This clonotype has more than one count but fewer than ten. The chain has TRBV6-1 and TRBJ1-2, with D perhaps TRBD1 (5 bases). V lost 1 base and J 7 bases, leaving 13 bases between the germline ends. The CDR3 covers 14 residues. Per the germline V gene, CDR1 is MNHNS and CDR2 is SASEGT. CDR3 bases: TGTGCCAGCAGTGAAGGGGGCCAGGGCTTTGGCTACACCTTC. Protein: CASSEGGQGFGYTF.

This clonotype has just a few counts. The chain combines TRBV12-3 or TRBV12-4 with TRBJ1-3, with D unclear. V lost 1 base and J lost 1, with 8 bases in between. The CDR3 length is 15 residues. CDR3 nucleotides: TGTGCCAGCAGTTTAGGAGATATTTCTGGAAACACCATATATTTT. Residues: CASSLGDISGNTIYF.

This chain links TRBV19 with TRBJ1-2, with 7 positions matching TRBD1. This CDR3 spans 15 amino acids. Trimming removed 3 bases from V and 4 bases from J; junction bases left unmatched: 8. The germline V gene encodes CDR1 LNHDA and CDR2 SQIVND (reference sequence). CDR3: CASSIPRQGLYGYTF. The DNA of the CDR3 is TGTGCCAGTAGTATTCCCCGACAGGGACTCTATGGCTACACCTTC.

In this sample, this clonotype turned up a few times. The CDR3 loop is CSAWTGGANTGELFF. CDR3 bases: TGCAGTGCTTGGACAGGGGGTGCGAACACCGGGGAGCTGTTTTTT. The chain is built from TRBV20-1 and TRBJ2-2; 10 nucleotides line up with TRBD1. Per germline, CDR1 DFQATT and CDR2 SNEGSKA (reference sequence). The CDR3 spans 15 residues. V shed 5 bases and J 0 bases; nucleotides not matched to a gene: 3.

This clonotype has just one count. The V call is TRBV5-1, the J call TRBJ2-2; 11 nucleotides line up with TRBD1. V lost 0 bases, J lost 6 bases, and 7 bases stayed unmatched. Germline assignment: CDR1 SGHRS and CDR2 YFSETQ. The length of the CDR3 is 17 residues. CDR3 coding DNA: TGCGCCAGCAGCTTGGACCCCCCGGGACAGGGGGCCGGGGAGCTGTTTTTT. Its protein is CASSLDPPGQGAGELFF.

The V call is TRBV20-1, the J call TRBJ1-3; D is unresolved. CDR1 is DFQATT, CDR2 SNEGSKA, per germline (reference sequence). Trimming took off 2 bases at V and 0 bases at J, with 8 bases between the two ends. The CDR3 runs to 14 residues. CDR3 sequence reads: CSARSRNSGNTIYF. The CDR3 region has the DNA TGCAGTGCTAGATCGCGAAACTCTGGAAACACCATATATTTT.

This sequence joins TRBV4-1 and TRBJ1-6; unclear D gene. V dropped 4 bases and J dropped 10 bases, with 11 bases sitting between them. Germline CDR1 reads MGHRA; CDR2 reads YSYEKL. This CDR3 is built from 13 residues. CDR3 bases: TGCGCCAGCAGCCTAACGTGGGAGTCACCCCTCCACTTT. Translation gives CASSLTWESPLHF.

This clonotype is a singleton in its sample. One junction end does not reproduce the germline sequence, and a read error may be involved. V and J are TRBV7-7 and TRBJ2-1; tentative D call: TRBD1 (6 bases). This CDR3 spans 15 amino acids. Germline assignment: CDR1 SSHAT and CDR2 FNYEAQ (reference sequence). The CDR3 DNA follows: TGTGCTAGCAGTAAACAGGGTGGAACCTACAATGAGCAGTTCTTC. Residues: CASSKQGGTYNEQFF.

The chain links TRBV5-3 to TRBJ2-7, with 7 bases fitting TRBD2. TRBV5-3 is placed among ORFs of uncertain function. The CDR3 extends over 15 amino acids. Trimming took 8 bases from V and 3 from J; bases not matched to a gene: 14. The CDR3 protein is CASSQAGDYYYEQYF. As DNA, the CDR3 is TGTGCCAGCAGCCAGGCCGGGGACTACTACTACGAGCAGTACTTC.

This clonotype is termed medium-sized. The chain has TRBV6-5 and TRBJ2-1; 13 positions match TRBD2. The V and J ends lost 2 bases and 6 bases, in that order; junction bases with no gene match: 4. Per the germline V gene, CDR1 is MNHEY and CDR2 is SVGAGI. The CDR3 length is 16 residues. CDR3 sequence reads: CASSYGTSGALNEQFF. CDR3 nucleotide sequence: TGTGCCAGCAGTTACGGGACTAGCGGGGCCCTCAATGAGCAGTTCTTC.

The chain employs TRBV12-3 or TRBV12-4 and TRBJ1-6; D unresolved. CDR3 size: 14 residues. Trimming stripped 3 bases from V and 6 bases from J, with 9 bases between. CDR3 in DNA: TGTGCCAGCAGTTTGTTCTCGGCTAATTCACCCCTCCACTTT. Protein sequence: CASSLFSANSPLHF.

The chain employs TRBV10-2 and TRBJ2-7; D uncertain. V was clipped by 2 bases and J by 4 bases, with 9 bases between them. Germline CDR1 WSHSY, CDR2 SAAADI. This CDR3 has 13 amino acids. The CDR3 spells CASSEAVKYEQYF. Here the CDR3 DNA reads TGCGCCAGCAGTGAGGCGGTAAAATACGAGCAGTACTTC.

This clonotype rates as medium-sized. The V call is TRBV27, the J call TRBJ2-2; D uncertain. CDR1 is MNHEY and CDR2 is SMNVEV in the germline V gene (reference sequence). Trimming stripped 6 bases from V and 5 bases from J, with 16 bases between. This CDR3 spans 15 amino acids. The CDR3 is CASRLKPRSTGELFF. CDR3 in DNA: TGTGCCAGCAGGTTGAAGCCCCGGAGTACCGGGGAGCTGTTTTTT.